Listed here are 11 T cell receptor beta chains from one sample, sequenced in a study of Graves' ophthalmopathy and Graves' hyperthyroidism. RNA transcripts yielded amplified TCR beta CDR3 regions. An initial RT-PCR round employing HTBI primers preceded a second-round multiplex PCR. Each CDR3 protein gets one entry after TCRdb re-called the multiplex PCR reads with MiXCR. This table has roughly 220,000 distinct CDR3 sequences, 45% to 55% appearing once. The sequenced material came from peripheral blood. These receptors came from an adult man with Graves' ophthalmopathy.

The rearrangement links TRBV25-1 to TRBJ1-2, with D possibly being TRBD1 (5 bases). V was pared by 2 bases and J by 9 bases, with 16 bases between. The CDR3 is 14 residues long. Germline values: CDR1 MGHDK, CDR2 SYGVNS. Here the CDR3 reads CASSETGTSSSYTF. CDR3 sequence (DNA): TGTGCCAGCAGTGAAACAGGAACGTCTAGCAGCTACACCTTC.

This clonotype was found many times. J is TRBJ2-2 and V is TRBV7-6, with D perhaps matching TRBD1 (6 bases). This CDR3 is 16 amino acids long. Germline lookup yields CDR1 SGHVS and CDR2 FNYEAQ. V gave up 4 bases and J gave up 1 base, with 13 bases separating them. This CDR3 is CASSSRDIWNTGELFF. In nucleotides, the CDR3 is TGTGCCAGCAGCTCTCGGGACATATGGAACACCGGGGAGCTGTTTTTT.

On this clonotype: The CDR3 does not close with the conserved phenylalanine or tryptophan, likely indicating a read error. The limits of the CDR3 on the DNA are not certain, so only TCRdb's listed CDR3 is given. The chain couples TRBV29-1 to TRBJ1-1. Termini included, the CDR3 measures 8 amino acids. The germline V gene has CDR1 SQVTM and CDR2 ANQGSEA. This CDR3 reads CSVGQLNY.

This clonotype was detected only a few times. This chain joins TRBV28 and TRBJ1-5, with D tentatively TRBD1 (5 bases). Germline V gene lookup returns CDR1 MDHEN and CDR2 SYDVKM. V was clipped by 5 bases and J by 4 bases, with 12 bases between them. The CDR3 runs to 14 residues. The CDR3 DNA reads TGTGCCAGCAGTCGTAAGGGGTCAAATCAGCCCCAGCATTTT. The encoded protein is CASSRKGSNQPQHF.

In this sample, this clonotype turned up a few times. This chain's CDR3 is CASSTGQGNEKLFF. DNA for the CDR3: TGTGCCAGCAGTACGGGACAGGGTAATGAAAAACTGTTTTTT. This chain uses TRBV2 with TRBJ1-4; 9 positions match TRBD1. Germline assignment: CDR1 SNHLY and CDR2 FYNNEI. V dropped 5 bases and J dropped 4; count of bases not matched to a gene: 2. The CDR3 is 14 residues long.

This CDR3 is CASSPAGSSLYGYTF. The CDR3 DNA reads TGTGCCAGCAGCCCAGCGGGCAGCTCTCTCTATGGCTACACCTTC. The V and J genes are TRBV12-5 and TRBJ1-2; unclear D gene. Germline loops: CDR1 LGHNT, CDR2 FRNRAP. The CDR3 is made up of 15 amino acids.

The rearrangement links TRBV2 to TRBJ2-5; D possibly corresponds to TRBD2 (6 bases). The CDR3 spans 18 residues. V was shortened by 6 bases and J by 1 base, with 24 bases between the two germline ends. Germline values: CDR1 SNHLY, CDR2 FYNNEI. CDR3 in amino acids: CASSQDRVSGIFQETQYF. The CDR3 region has the DNA TGTGCCAGCAGCCAAGATCGGGTTAGCGGTATCTTCCAAGAGACCCAGTACTTC. The full variable domain, rest sourced from reference TRBV2 and TRBJ2-5, is EPEVTQTPSHQVTQMGQEVILRCVPISNHLYFYWYRQILGQKVEFLVSFYNNEISEKSEIFDDQFSVERPDGSNFTLKIRSTKLEDSAMYFCASSQDRVSGIFQETQYFGPGTRLLVL.

The chain is built from TRBV5-6 and TRBJ1-2, with 9 nucleotides matching TRBD1. V gave up 3 bases and J gave up 13 bases; unmatched junction bases: 4. Per the germline V gene, CDR1 is SGHDT and CDR2 is YYEEEE. The CDR3 is 11 residues long. The CDR3 DNA follows: TGTGCCAGCAGCTGGACAGGGGTTTCCACCTTC. Protein product: CASSWTGVSTF.

The sample holds a few counts of this clonotype. One base away lies a much larger clone, so this may be a sequencing read error. CDR3 in amino acids: CASSFDLNTEAFF. CDR3 coding DNA: TGTGCCAGCAGCTTTGACCTGAACACTGAAGCTTTCTTT. The chain uses TRBV7-9 and TRBJ1-1; no clear D. V gave up 3 bases and J gave up 0 bases, with 5 bases separating them. CDR1 and CDR2 from the germline V gene are SEHNR and FQNEAQ (reference sequence). The CDR3 spans 13 residues.

The chain recombines TRBV29-1 with TRBJ2-4; 10 nucleotides align to TRBD1. Trimming took 4 bases from V and 7 from J; bases not matched to a gene: 10. Germline values: CDR1 SQVTM, CDR2 ANQGSEA. This CDR3 is built from 15 residues. The CDR3 DNA follows: TGCAGCGTTGGAGAGGGGACAGGGGTTTCGAACATTCAGTACTTC. It codes for CSVGEGTGVSNIQYF.

The chain employs TRBV5-4 and TRBJ1-5; maybe TRBD1 (5 bases). This CDR3 has 15 amino acids. The V end lost 1 base, the J end lost 1 base, and 9 bases lay between the germline ends. Germline V gene lookup returns CDR1 SGHNT and CDR2 YYREEE (reference sequence). In nucleotides, the CDR3 is TGTGCCAGCAGCTTGTGGGGGGGGAGCAATCAGCCCCAGCATTTT. Amino acids: CASSLWGGSNQPQHF.